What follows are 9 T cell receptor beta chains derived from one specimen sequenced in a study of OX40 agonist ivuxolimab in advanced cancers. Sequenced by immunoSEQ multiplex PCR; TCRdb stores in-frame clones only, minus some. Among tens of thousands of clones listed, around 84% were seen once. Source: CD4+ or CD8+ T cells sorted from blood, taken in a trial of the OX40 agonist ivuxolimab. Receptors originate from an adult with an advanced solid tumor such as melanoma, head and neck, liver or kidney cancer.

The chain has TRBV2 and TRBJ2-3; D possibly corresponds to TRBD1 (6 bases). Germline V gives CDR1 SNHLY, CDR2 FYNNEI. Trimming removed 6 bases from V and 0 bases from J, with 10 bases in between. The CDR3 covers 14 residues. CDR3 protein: CASRVGASTDTQYF. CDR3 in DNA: TGTGCCAGCAGGGTGGGGGCGAGCACAGATACGCAGTATTTT. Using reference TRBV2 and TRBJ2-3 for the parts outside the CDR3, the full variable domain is EPEVTQTPSHQVTQMGQEVILRCVPISNHLYFYWYRQILGQKVEFLVSFYNNEISEKSEIFDDQFSVERPDGSNFTLKIRSTKLEDSAMYFCASRVGASTDTQYFGPGTRLTVL.

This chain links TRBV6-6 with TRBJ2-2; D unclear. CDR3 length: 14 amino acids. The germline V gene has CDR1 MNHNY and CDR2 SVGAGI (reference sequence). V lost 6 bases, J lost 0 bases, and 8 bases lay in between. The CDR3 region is CASRLLTNTGELFF. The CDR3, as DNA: TGTGCCAGCAGGCTTTTGACGAACACCGGGGAGCTGTTTTTT.

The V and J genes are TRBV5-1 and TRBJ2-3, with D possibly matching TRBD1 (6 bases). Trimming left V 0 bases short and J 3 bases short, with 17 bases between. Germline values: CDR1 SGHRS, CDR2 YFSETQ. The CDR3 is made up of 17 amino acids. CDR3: CASSLVGWGRPTDTQYF. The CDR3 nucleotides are TGCGCCAGCAGCTTGGTGGGGTGGGGGCGCCCTACAGATACGCAGTATTTT.

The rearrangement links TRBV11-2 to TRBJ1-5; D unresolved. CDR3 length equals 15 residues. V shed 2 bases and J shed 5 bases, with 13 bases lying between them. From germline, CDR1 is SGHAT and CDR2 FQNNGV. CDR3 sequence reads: CASSLLGGADQPQHF. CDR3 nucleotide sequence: TGTGCCAGCAGCTTATTAGGCGGAGCGGATCAGCCCCAGCATTTT.

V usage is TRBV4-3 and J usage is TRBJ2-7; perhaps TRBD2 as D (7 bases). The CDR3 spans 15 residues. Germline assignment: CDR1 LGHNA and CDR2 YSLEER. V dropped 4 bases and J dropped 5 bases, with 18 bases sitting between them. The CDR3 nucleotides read TGCGCCAGCAGCCGGGGGGGGGCAGGGGACCACGAGCAGTACTTC. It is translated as CASSRGGAGDHEQYF.

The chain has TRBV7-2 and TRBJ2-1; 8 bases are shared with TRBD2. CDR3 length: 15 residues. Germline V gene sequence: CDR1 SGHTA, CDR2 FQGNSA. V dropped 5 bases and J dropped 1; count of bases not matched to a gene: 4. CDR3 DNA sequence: TGTGCCAGCAGCCGCCGGGGGGGGTCCTACAATGAGCAGTTCTTC. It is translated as CASSRRGGSYNEQFF.

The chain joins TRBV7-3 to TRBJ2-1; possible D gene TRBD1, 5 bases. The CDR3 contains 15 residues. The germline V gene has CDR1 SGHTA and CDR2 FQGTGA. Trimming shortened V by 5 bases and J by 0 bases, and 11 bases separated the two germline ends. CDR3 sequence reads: CASSPQGDSYNEQFF. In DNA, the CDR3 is TGTGCCAGCAGCCCCCAGGGCGACTCCTACAATGAGCAGTTCTTC.

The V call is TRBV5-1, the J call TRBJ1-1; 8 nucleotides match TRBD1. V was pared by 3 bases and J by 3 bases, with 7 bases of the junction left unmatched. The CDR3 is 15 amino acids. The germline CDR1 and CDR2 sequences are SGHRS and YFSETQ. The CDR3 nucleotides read TGCGCCAGCAGCTCAACGACAGGGGTCCACACTGAAGCTTTCTTT. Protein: CASSSTTGVHTEAFF.

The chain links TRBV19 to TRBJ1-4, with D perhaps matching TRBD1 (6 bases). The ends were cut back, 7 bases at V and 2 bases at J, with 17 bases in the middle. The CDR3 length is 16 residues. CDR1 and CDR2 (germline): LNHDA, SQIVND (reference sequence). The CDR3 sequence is CASTPLSTGTNEKLFF. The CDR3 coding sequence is TGTGCCAGTACCCCCCTCAGTACAGGGACTAATGAAAAACTGTTTTTT.